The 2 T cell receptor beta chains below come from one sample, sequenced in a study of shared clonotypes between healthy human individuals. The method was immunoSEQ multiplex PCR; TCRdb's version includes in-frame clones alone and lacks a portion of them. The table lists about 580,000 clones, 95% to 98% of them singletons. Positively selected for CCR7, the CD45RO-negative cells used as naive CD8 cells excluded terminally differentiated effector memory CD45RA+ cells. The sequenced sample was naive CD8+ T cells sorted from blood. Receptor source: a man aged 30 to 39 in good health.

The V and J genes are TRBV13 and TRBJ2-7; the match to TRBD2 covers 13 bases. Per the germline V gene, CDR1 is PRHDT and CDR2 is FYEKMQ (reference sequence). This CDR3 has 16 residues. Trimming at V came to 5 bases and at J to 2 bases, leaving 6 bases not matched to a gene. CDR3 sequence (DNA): TGTGCCAGCAGCCCTACTACTAGCGGGAGGGCCTACGAGCAGTACTTC. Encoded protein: CASSPTTSGRAYEQYF.

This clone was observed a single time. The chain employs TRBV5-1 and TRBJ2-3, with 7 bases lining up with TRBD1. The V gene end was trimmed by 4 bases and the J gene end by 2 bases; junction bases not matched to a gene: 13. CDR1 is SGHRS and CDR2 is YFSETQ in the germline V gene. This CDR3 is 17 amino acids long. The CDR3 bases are TGCGCCAGCAGCACAACCGGGACAGTAGGATACACAGATACGCAGTATTTT. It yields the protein CASSTTGTVGYTDTQYF.